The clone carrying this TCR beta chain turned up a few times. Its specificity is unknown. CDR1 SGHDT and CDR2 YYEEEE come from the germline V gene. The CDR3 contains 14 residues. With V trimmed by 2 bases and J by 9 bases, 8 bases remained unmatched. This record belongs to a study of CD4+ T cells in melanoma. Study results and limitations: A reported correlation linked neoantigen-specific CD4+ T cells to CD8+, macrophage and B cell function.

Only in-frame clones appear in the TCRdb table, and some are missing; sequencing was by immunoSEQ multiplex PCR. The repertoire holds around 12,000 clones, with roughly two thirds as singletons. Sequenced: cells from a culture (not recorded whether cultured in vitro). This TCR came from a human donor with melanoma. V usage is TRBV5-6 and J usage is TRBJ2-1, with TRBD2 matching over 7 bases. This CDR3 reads CASSFSSTSTEQFF. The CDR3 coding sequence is TGTGCCAGCAGCTTCTCCTCGACTAGCACTGAGCAGTTCTTC.